This TCR beta chain was captured in a study of memory CD4+ T cells and cytomegalovirus serostatus (dated by TCRdb to between 2018 and 2021). Turning to the overall study: The 33 healthy Belgian adults in the cohort included 9 who were CMV seropositive and roughly 25 who were CMV seronegative. The study sequenced CD4+ memory TCRbeta repertoires of a Belgian cohort with known cytomegalovirus serostatus to replicate a published TCR-based CMV serostatus classifier. Overall results and qualifications from the work: For predicting CMV serostatus, the median bootstrapped AUC was 0.95 using the original framework and about 0.9 using a US-trained random forest. Of 150 to 200 previously reported CMV-associated TCRbeta sequences, about 62 appeared in the CD4+ memory repertoires, each in one to five individuals. Unlike the original study, which covered naive and memory CD4+ and CD8+ populations, the Belgian study sequenced only CD4+CD45RO+ memory cells. On the Belgian cohort, the classifier built on the original framework reached a median bootstrapped AUC of about 0.95, with a 95% CI of 0.76-1.00. Results were interpreted as suggesting that the CMV-associated TCR signature is largely present in the CD4+ memory repertoire.

A FACSAria II was used to sort memory CD4+ T cells, defined as single viable CD3+CD4+CD8-CD45RO+ cells. CMV serostatus was determined with a Roche Elecsys assay detecting serum IgG against CMV pp150, pp28, p38 and p52. Following thawing, total CD4+ T cells were enriched through positive selection using CD4 magnetic microbeads. The samples came from a different study that was designed specifically to examine the CD4+ T cell memory repertoire. Following standard operating procedures, peripheral blood mononuclear cells were isolated and cryopreserved, while serum was kept at -80 degrees C. The staining relied on CD3-PerCP (BW264/56), CD4-APC (RPA-T4), CD45RO-PE (UCHT1) and CD8-Pacific Orange (3B5) antibodies, and Sytox blue was used to exclude non-viable cells. Genomic DNA was extracted from sorted cells with the Quick-DNA Microprep Kit. TCRbeta DNA was amplified with the immunoSEQ hsTCRbeta kit following the manufacturer's protocol. TCRbeta libraries were sequenced on an Illumina MiSeq instrument. From the authors' description of their analysis: Once out-of-frame sequences had been removed, a few million distinct TCRbeta sequences were left, which works out to an average of approximately 73,000 per individual. Each individual was scored by the count of around 160 previously reported CMV-associated TCRbeta sequences and the total productive distinct TCRbeta count. A beta-binomial model was reimplemented in Python, and random forests from scikit-learn, run with default parameters, were trained on data from the US cohort. Classifier performance on the Belgian cohort was summarized as median AUC with percentile confidence intervals calculated over 10,000 bootstrap iterations. Entries here come from immuneACCESS through TCRdb and include only in-frame sequences with V and J called. Some clones fail to appear in such tables; in the studies checked, an unresolved V gene covers under half of the shortfall, and the cause of the remainder is unknown. The V and J calls and clone size come from that table; D and trimming were worked out from the DNA. In all, the sample holds about 44,000 clones, and over 65% of those were seen once. The ten largest clones represent roughly 1.9% of the sample.

The cysteine opens and the phenylalanine closes a CDR3 of 13 amino acids. The kept DNA is CDR3 alone, 39 bases in frame from the first base. The germline V gene specifies SGHTA as CDR1 and FQGNSA as CDR2. Trimming costs V 6 bases and J 6 bases, and their ends lie 14 bases apart. Points on this clone: The clone's antigen remains unknown. Nothing much larger sits one base from this clone, and base qualities are not available.

In this chain, TRBV7-2 is recombined with TRBJ2-5; the D gene cannot be named for sure. Sequenced: memory CD4+ T cells from blood. The source of this sequence is an adult in good health and CMV-seronegative. The CDR3 corresponds to CASSPGSGKTQYF. The nucleotide sequence is given as TGTGCCAGCAGTCCCGGGTCTGGGAAGACCCAGTACTTC.